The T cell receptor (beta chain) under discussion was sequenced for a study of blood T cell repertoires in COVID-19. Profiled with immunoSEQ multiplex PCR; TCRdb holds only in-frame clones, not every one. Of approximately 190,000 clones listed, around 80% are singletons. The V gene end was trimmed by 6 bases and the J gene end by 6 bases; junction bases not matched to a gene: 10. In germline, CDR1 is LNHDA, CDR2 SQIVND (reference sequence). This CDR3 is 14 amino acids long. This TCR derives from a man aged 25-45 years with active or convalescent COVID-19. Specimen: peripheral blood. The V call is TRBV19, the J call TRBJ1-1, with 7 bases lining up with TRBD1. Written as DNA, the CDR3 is TGTGCCAGTAGGACGGGACAGTCATCCGCTGAAGCTTTCTTT. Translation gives CASRTGQSSAEAFF.